Listed here is a single T cell receptor (beta chain). What it recognizes is unknown. This specimen comes from a study of cytomegalovirus exposure and HLA in healthy donors. Notes on the study in general: There was a cluster of highly shared sequence variants that was likely a sequencing artifact. In vitro testing confirmed three CMV-associated chains as specific for CMV antigens. TCR beta sequences reportedly predicted most subjects' HLA-A and HLA-B alleles accurately.

Everyone who donated was a healthy bone marrow donor. The study ran its PCR with 60 Vbeta and 13 Jbeta primers. The data were produced by immunoSEQ multiplex PCR, yet TCRdb's version contains in-frame clones alone and is incomplete. The repertoire holds 120,000 to 150,000 clones, with 79% as singletons. This CDR3 is 13 amino acids long. Per the germline V gene, CDR1 is LGHNT and CDR2 is FRNRAP. V was pared by 0 bases and J by 7 bases, with 9 bases between. This receptor was identified in a man younger than 30 in good health and CMV-seronegative. The V and J genes are TRBV12-5 and TRBJ1-2; D unclear. The sample consisted of PBMCs. The CDR3 spells CASGLVQIRGYTF. The CDR3 DNA reads TGTGCTAGTGGTTTGGTACAGATCCGTGGCTACACCTTC.